The rows below give T cell receptor beta chains drawn from one sample of a study of human T cells and chemical hapten exposure. TCRdb analysed the RACE reads with MiXCR anew, one entry per CDR3 protein. Of about 120,000 distinct CDR3 sequences listed, about an eighth are singletons. The sequencing used whole blood, collected in connection with sensitization to the hapten diphenylcyclopropenone (DPC). The receptors come from a man aged 18-30 years with alopecia areata. Some clones in this sample may be carry-over from other donors' samples. CDR3s include the opening cysteine and the closing phenylalanine or tryptophan. Fields, in order: D gene, clone size, J gene, V gene, CDR3 protein, CDR3 DNA. A D gene is named only where the DNA matches it firmly. Clone size, where shown, is once, few, many, or a class for clones that have expanded.

>.|.|TRBJ1-2|TRBV11-2
CASSLDYYGYTF
TGTGCCAGCAGCTTAGACTACTATGGCTACACCTTC
>.|many|TRBJ1-2|TRBV27
CASSRQGRYGYTF
TGTGCCAGCAGTAGGCAGGGGAGGTATGGCTACACCTTC
>TRBD1|few|TRBJ2-2|TRBV28
CASRTGTGELFF
TGTGCCAGCAGGACAGGGACCGGGGAGCTGTTTTTT
>.|many|TRBJ1-5|TRBV6-2/TRBV6-3
CASSYWGEPDQPQHF
TGTGCCAGCAGTTACTGGGGCGAGCCCGATCAGCCCCAGCATTTT
>.|few|TRBJ1-6|TRBV4-2
CASSQVVIRASYNSPLHF
TGTGCCAGCAGCCAAGTCGTAATCAGGGCCTCCTATAATTCACCCCTCCACTTT
>.|.|TRBJ1-5|TRBV6-2/TRBV6-3
CASSPTPTLGHQPQHF
TGTGCCAGCAGCCCGACACCCACCCTCGGCCATCAGCCCCAGCATTTT
>.|few|TRBJ2-5|TRBV6-2/TRBV6-3
CASGSYTAYQETQYF
TGTGCCAGCGGCTCTTATACAGCGTACCAAGAGACCCAGTACTTC
>.|.|TRBJ2-5|TRBV28
CASSLCIERAEETQYF
TGTGCCAGCAGTTTATGCATTGAAAGGGCAGAAGAGACCCAGTACTTC
>.|.|TRBJ2-3|TRBV20-1
CSAISQGTDTQYF
TGCAGTGCTATATCCCAGGGCACAGATACGCAGTATTTT
>.|.|TRBJ1-5|TRBV20-1
CSPWDGSNQPQHF
TGCAGTCCCTGGGACGGGAGCAATCAGCCCCAGCATTTT
>.|.|TRBJ2-1|TRBV21-1
CASTEGLEGYNEQFF
TGTGCCAGCACCGAGGGGCTAGAGGGCTACAATGAGCAGTTCTTC
>TRBD1|.|TRBJ1-4|TRBV29-1
CSVGEDRGRKLFF
TGCAGCGTTGGTGAGGACAGGGGGCGAAAACTGTTTTTT
>.|few|TRBJ2-2|TRBV7-9
CASSPLGSASAGELFF
TGTGCCAGCAGCCCACTCGGCTCTGCTAGCGCCGGGGAGCTGTTTTTT
>.|few|TRBJ2-1|TRBV18
CASSQDPYNEQFF
TGTGCCAGCTCACAGGACCCGTACAATGAGCAGTTCTTC
>TRBD1|.|TRBJ2-7|TRBV20-1
CSVPDRGGYEQYF
TGCAGTGTCCCAGACAGGGGGGGCTACGAGCAGTACTTC
>.|many|TRBJ1-1|TRBV12-5
CASGPYMNTEAFF
TGTGCTAGTGGTCCCTACATGAACACTGAAGCTTTCTTT
>TRBD1|few|TRBJ2-1|TRBV29-1
CSVPDRGINNEQFF
TGCAGCGTCCCAGACAGGGGGATCAACAATGAGCAGTTCTTC
>.|few|TRBJ1-2|TRBV2
CASSDAYGYTF
TGTGCCAGCAGTGATGCGTATGGCTACACCTTC
>TRBD2|.|TRBJ2-3|TRBV6-2/TRBV6-3
CASSATSGATDTQYF
TGTGCCAGCAGCGCCACTAGCGGGGCAACAGATACGCAGTATTTT
>TRBD1|few|TRBJ2-1|TRBV6-5
CASSLRGQGTNEQFF
TGTGCCAGCAGTTTAAGGGGACAGGGGACCAATGAGCAGTTCTTC
>.|few|TRBJ2-1|TRBV7-3
CASSPDRDTYELNEQFF
TGTGCCAGCAGCCCCGACCGTGACACCTACGAGCTTAATGAGCAGTTCTTC
>.|.|TRBJ1-6|TRBV7-2
CASSLDRTELHSPLHF
TGTGCCAGCAGCTTAGATCGGACAGAGCTTCATTCACCCCTCCACTTT
>.|many|TRBJ2-1|TRBV4-3
CASSQRGFHNEQFF
TGCGCCAGCAGCCAGAGGGGGTTCCACAATGAGCAGTTCTTC
>.|.|TRBJ2-5|TRBV5-5
CASSLAPGSGETQYF
TGTGCCAGCAGCTTGGCCCCGGGATCCGGAGAGACCCAGTACTTC
>TRBD1|few|TRBJ2-1|TRBV7-6
CASSPRAGGHEQFF
TGTGCCAGCAGCCCCCGCGCAGGGGGCCATGAGCAGTTCTTC
>.|.|TRBJ2-2|TRBV7-2
CASSLDGGSNTGELFF
TGTGCCAGCAGCTTGGACGGGGGTTCCAACACCGGGGAGCTGTTTTTT
>.|.|TRBJ1-4|TRBV6-5
CASRVSEKGTNEKLFF
TGTGCCAGCAGAGTATCCGAAAAGGGGACTAATGAAAAACTGTTTTTT
>.|many|TRBJ2-5|TRBV29-1
CSVPRWRGGQYF
TGCAGCGTACCAAGGTGGCGCGGTGGCCAGTACTTC
>.|.|TRBJ2-1|TRBV29-1
CRISTGHNEQFF
TGCAGAATCAGTACAGGGCACAATGAGCAGTTCTTC
>.|many|TRBJ1-5|TRBV4-3
CASSQDFSLNQPQHF
TGCGCCAGCAGCCAAGACTTCAGCCTCAATCAGCCCCAGCATTTT
>.|few|TRBJ1-4|TRBV3-1
CASSQTILLSGEKLFF
TGTGCCAGCAGCCAAACAATCCTCCTATCGGGGGAAAAACTGTTTTTT
>TRBD1|.|TRBJ2-2|TRBV5-5
CASSWRQGPTGELFF
TGTGCCAGCAGCTGGCGACAGGGGCCCACCGGGGAGCTGTTTTTT
>.|.|TRBJ1-2|TRBV6-5
CASSDGATRYGYTF
TGTGCCAGCAGTGACGGGGCTACCCGCTATGGCTACACCTTC
>.|.|TRBJ2-1|TRBV27
CASSRISYNEQFF
TGTGCCAGCAGTCGAATCTCCTACAATGAGCAGTTCTTC
>TRBD1|few|TRBJ2-1|TRBV20-1
CSASTGTGLPNEQFF
TGCAGTGCCAGTACCGGGACAGGGTTGCCCAATGAGCAGTTCTTC
>TRBD1|few|TRBJ2-7|TRBV11-2
CASSPYPTGTYEQYF
TGTGCCAGCAGCCCCTACCCGACAGGGACCTACGAGCAGTACTTC
>TRBD1|many|TRBJ2-5|TRBV11-2
CASMGQGEETQYF
TGTGCCAGCATGGGACAGGGGGAAGAGACCCAGTACTTC
>.|few|TRBJ2-3|TRBV29-1
CSVQPGTPADTQYF
TGCAGCGTTCAGCCCGGGACCCCCGCAGATACGCAGTATTTT
>.|.|TRBJ1-2|TRBV29-1
CSVEGYTF
TGCAGCGTTGAAGGCTACACCTTC
>TRBD2|.|TRBJ2-7|TRBV6-2/TRBV6-3
CASSLAGPAYEQYF
TGTGCCAGCAGCCTAGCGGGGCCCGCCTACGAGCAGTACTTC
>.|few|TRBJ2-1|TRBV4-1
CASSPRAPNEQFF
TGCGCCAGCAGCCCCCGAGCCCCCAATGAGCAGTTCTTC